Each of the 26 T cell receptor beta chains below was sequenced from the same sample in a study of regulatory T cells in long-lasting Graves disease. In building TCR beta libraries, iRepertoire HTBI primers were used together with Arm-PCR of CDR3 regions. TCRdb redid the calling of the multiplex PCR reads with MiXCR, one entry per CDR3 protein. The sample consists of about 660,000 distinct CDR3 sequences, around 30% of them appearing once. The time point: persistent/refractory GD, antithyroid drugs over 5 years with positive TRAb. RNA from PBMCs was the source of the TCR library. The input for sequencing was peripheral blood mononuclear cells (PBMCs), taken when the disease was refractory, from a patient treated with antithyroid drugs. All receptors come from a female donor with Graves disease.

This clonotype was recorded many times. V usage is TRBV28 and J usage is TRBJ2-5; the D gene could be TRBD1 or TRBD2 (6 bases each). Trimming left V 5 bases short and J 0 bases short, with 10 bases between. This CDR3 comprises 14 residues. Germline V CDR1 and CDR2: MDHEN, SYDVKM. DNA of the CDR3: TGTGCCAGCAGTCCGAGGGGGGACCAAGAGACCCAGTACTTC. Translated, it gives CASSPRGDQETQYF. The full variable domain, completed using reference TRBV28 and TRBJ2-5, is DVKVTQSSRYLVKRTGEKVFLECVQDMDHENMFWYRQDPGLGLRLIYFSYDVKMKEKGDIPEGYSVSREKKERFSLILESASTNQTSMYLCASSPRGDQETQYFGPGTRLLVL.

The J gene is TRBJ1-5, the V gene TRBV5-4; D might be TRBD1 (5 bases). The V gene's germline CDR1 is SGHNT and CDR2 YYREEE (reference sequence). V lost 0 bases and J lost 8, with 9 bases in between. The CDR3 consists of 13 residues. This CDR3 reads CASSLGQGKPQHF. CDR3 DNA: TGTGCCAGCAGCTTGGGGCAGGGCAAGCCCCAGCATTTT.

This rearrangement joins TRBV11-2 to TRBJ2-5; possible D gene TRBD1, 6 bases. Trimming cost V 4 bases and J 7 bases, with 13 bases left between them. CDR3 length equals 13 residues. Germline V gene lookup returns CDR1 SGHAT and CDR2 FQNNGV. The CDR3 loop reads CASSYDRKGTQYF. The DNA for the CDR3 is TGTGCCAGCAGCTACGACAGGAAAGGGACCCAGTACTTC.

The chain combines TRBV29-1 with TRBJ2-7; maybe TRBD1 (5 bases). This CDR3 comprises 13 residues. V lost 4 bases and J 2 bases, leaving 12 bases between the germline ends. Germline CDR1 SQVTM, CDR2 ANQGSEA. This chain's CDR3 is CSVVGQGTYEQYF. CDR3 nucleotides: TGCAGCGTTGTAGGTCAGGGAACCTACGAGCAGTACTTC.

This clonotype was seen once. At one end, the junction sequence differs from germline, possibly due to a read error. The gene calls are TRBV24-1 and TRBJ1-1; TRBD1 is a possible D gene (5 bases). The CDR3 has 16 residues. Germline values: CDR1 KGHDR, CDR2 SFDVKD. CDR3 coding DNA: TGTGCCACCAGCGGGGGGGGGTCCCCGTTAGTCGCTGAAGATTTCTTT. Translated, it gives CATSGGGSPLVAEDFF.

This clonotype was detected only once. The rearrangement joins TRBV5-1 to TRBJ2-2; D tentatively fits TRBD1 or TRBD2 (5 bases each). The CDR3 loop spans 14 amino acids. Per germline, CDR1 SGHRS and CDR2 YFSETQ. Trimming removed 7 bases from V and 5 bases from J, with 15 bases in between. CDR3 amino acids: CASQNSRETGELFF. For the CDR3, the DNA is TGCGCCAGCCAAAACTCCAGGGAGACCGGGGAGCTGTTTTTT. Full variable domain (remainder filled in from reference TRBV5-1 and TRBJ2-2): KAGVTQTPRYLIKTRGQQVTLSCSPISGHRSVSWYQQTPGQGLQFLFEYFSETQRNKGNFPGRFSGRQFSNSRSEMNVSTLELGDSALYLCASQNSRETGELFFGEGSRLTVL.

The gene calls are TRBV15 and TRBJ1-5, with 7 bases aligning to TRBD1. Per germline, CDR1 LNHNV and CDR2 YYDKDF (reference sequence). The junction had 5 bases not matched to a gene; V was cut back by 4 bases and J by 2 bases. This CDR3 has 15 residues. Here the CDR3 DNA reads TGTGCCACCAGCACTCGACAGGGAGGCAATCAGCCCCAGCATTTT. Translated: CATSTRQGGNQPQHF.

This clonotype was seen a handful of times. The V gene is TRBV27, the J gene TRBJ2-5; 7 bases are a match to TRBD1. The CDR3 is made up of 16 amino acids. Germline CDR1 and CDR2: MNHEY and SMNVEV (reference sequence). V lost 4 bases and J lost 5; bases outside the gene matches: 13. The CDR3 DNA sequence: TGTGCCAGCAGTTCCCTACTGACAGGGACGGAGGAGACCCAGTACTTC. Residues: CASSSLLTGTEETQYF.

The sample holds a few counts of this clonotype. The CDR3 DNA sequence: TGTGCCAGCAGTCCCACTCGCAGCAAGCGGGGGACCCAGTACTTC. As protein: CASSPTRSKRGTQYF. This sequence joins TRBV2 and TRBJ2-5, with 7 bases that match TRBD2. V lost 5 bases to trimming and J lost 7 bases; unmatched junction nucleotides: 13. CDR1 SNHLY and CDR2 FYNNEI come from the germline V gene. The CDR3 consists of 15 residues.

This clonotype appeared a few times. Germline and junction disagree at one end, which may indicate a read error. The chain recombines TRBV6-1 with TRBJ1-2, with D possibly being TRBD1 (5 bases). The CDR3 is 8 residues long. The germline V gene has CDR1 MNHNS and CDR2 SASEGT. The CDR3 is CASGDRTF. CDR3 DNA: TGTGCCAGCGGTGACAGAACCTTC.

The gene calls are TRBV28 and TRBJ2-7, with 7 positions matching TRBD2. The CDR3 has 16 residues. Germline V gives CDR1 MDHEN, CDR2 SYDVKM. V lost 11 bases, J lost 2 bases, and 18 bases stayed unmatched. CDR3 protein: CAGVRPAGDPPYEQYF. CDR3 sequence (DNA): TGTGCCGGGGTCAGACCGGCGGGAGACCCCCCCTACGAGCAGTACTTC.

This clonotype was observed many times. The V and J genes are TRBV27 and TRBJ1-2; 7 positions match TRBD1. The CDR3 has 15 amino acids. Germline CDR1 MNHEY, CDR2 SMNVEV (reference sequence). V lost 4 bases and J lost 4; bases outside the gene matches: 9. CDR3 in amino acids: CASSSTTGIPYGYTF. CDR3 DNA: TGTGCCAGCAGTTCCACGACAGGGATCCCCTATGGCTACACCTTC.

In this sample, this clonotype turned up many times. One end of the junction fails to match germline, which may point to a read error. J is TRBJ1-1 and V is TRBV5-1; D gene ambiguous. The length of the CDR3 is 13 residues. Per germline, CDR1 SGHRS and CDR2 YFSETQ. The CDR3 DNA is TGTGCCAGCAGTTCAACCATGAACACTGAAGCTTTCTTT. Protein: CASSSTMNTEAFF. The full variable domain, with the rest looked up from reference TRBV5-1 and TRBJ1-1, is KAGVTQTPRYLIKTRGQQVTLSCSPISGHRSVSWYQQTPGQGLQFLFEYFSETQRNKGNFPGRFSGRQFSNSRSEMNVSTLELGDSALYLCASSSTMNTEAFFGQGTRLTVV.

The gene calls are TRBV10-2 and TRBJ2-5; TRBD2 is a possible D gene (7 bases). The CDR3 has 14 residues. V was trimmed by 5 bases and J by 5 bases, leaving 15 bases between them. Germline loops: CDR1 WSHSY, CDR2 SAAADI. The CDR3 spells CASSYQGGAETQYF. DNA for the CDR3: TGCGCCAGCAGTTACCAAGGGGGGGCGGAGACCCAGTACTTC.

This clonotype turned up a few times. The CDR3 region has the DNA TGTGCCAGCAGTTATACAGGGGGCCGAGGACCTGGAAACACCATATATTTT. Residues: CASSYTGGRGPGNTIYF. The chain employs TRBV12-3 or TRBV12-4 and TRBJ1-3, with TRBD1 matching over 9 bases. The V gene end was trimmed by 4 bases and the J gene end by 2 bases; junction bases not matched to a gene: 9. The CDR3 is 17 amino acids.

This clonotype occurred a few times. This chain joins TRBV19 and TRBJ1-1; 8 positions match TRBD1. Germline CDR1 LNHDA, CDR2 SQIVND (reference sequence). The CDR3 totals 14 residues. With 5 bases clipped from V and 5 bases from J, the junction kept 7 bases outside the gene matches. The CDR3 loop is CASSFRGPGTEAFF. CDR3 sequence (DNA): TGTGCCAGTAGTTTCAGGGGGCCAGGGACTGAAGCTTTCTTT.

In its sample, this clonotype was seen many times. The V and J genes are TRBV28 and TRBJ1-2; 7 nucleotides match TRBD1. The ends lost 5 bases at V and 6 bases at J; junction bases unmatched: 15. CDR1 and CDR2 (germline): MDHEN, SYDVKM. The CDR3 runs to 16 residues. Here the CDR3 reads CASSVFGQAVENGYTF. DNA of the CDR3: TGTGCCAGCAGTGTATTCGGACAGGCCGTTGAGAATGGCTACACCTTC.

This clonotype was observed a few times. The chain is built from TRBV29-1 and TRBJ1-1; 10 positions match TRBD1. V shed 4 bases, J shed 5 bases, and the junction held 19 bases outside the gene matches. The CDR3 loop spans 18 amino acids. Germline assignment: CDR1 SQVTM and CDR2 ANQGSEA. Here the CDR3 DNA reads TGCAGCGTTGGGCCGCCTTCAATCGCCGGGACAGGGGAGACTGAAGCTTTCTTT. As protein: CSVGPPSIAGTGETEAFF.

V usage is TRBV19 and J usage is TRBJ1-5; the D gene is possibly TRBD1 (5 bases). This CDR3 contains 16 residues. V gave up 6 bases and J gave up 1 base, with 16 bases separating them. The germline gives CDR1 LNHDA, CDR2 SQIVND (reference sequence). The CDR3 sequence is CASRTTGRLSNQPQHF. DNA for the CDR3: TGTGCCAGTAGGACCACGGGACGTTTGAGCAATCAGCCCCAGCATTTT.

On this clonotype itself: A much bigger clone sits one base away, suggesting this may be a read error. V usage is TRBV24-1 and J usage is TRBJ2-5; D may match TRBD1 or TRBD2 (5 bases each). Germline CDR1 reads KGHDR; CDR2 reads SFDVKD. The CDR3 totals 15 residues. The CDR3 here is CTTSDSGTGQETQYF. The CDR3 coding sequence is TGTACCACCAGTGATTCCGGGACGGGCCAAGAGACCCAGTACTTC.

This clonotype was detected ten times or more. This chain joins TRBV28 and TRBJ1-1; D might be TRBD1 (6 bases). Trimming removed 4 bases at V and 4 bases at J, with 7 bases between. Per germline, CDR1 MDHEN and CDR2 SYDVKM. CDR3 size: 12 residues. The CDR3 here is CASSSGATEAFF. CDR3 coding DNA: TGTGCCAGCAGTTCAGGGGCCACTGAAGCTTTCTTT.

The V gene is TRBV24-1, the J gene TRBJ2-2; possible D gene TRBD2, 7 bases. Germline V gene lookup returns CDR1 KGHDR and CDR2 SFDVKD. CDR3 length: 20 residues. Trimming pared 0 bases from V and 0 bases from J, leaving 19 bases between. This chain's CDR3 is CATSDLHRGRDNTNTGELFF. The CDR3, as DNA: TGTGCCACCAGTGATTTGCACCGGGGGAGGGACAACACGAACACCGGGGAGCTGTTTTTT.

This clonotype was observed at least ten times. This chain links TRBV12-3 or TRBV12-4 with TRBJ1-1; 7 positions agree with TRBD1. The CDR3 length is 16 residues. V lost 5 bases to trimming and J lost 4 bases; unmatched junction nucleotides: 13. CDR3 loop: CASSPAPSTGRTEAFF. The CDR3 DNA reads TGTGCCAGCAGTCCCGCCCCTTCGACAGGGCGCACTGAAGCTTTCTTT.

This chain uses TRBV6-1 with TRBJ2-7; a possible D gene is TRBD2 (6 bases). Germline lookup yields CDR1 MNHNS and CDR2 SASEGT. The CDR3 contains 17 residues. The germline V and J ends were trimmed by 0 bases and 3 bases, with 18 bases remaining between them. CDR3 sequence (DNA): TGTGCCAGCAGTGAAGCGCGGGGTTGGCTAGCGAGCTACGAGCAGTACTTC. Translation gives CASSEARGWLASYEQYF.

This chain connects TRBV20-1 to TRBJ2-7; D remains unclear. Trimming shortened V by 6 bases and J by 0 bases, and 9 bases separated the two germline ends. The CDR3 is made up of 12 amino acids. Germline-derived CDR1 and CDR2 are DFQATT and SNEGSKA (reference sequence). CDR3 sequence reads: CSAVGRSYEQYF. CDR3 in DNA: TGCAGTGCGGTCGGTCGCTCCTACGAGCAGTACTTC.

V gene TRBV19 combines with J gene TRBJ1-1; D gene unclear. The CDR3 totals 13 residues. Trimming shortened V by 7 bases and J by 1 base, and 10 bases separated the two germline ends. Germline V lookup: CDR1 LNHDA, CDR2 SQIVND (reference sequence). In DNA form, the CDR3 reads TGTGCCAGTACCAAACGAGGGAACACTGAAGCTTTCTTT. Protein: CASTKRGNTEAFF. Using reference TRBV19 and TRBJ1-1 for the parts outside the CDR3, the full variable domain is DGGITQSPKYLFRKEGQNVTLSCEQNLNHDAMYWYRQDPGQGLRLIYYSQIVNDFQKGDIAEGYSVSREKKESFPLTVTSAQKNPTAFYLCASTKRGNTEAFFGQGTRLTVV.